What follows describes a single T cell receptor (beta chain). V was cut by 2 bases and J by 6 bases, with 12 bases left in between. The CDR3 length is 14 residues. From germline, CDR1 is LGHNA and CDR2 YNFKEQ. The sample is drawn from a study of blood T cell repertoires in COVID-19. At the level of the study: Whether acute or convalescent, the COVID-19 samples came from the United States, Italy and Spain. From T cells, B-cell-depleted T cells, or PBMCs came the material, which was cDNA or gDNA.

Original processing methods: Reference gene primer amplification gave nucleated cell count estimates. The repertoire was sequenced with immunoSEQ multiplex PCR; TCRdb's copy has only in-frame clones and lacks some. The V and J calls and the clone size are those of that table, but D and trimming were determined from the DNA. The repertoire includes around 83,000 clones, roughly 86% of them detected once, and roughly 8% sits in the top ten. This TCR derives from an older man with active or convalescent COVID-19. The sequencing input was peripheral blood. The J gene is TRBJ2-3, the V gene TRBV4-2, with D perhaps matching TRBD2 (5 bases). DNA for the CDR3: TGTGCCAGCAGCCAATCCAATCTAGCCGATACGCAGTATTTT. It specifies CASSQSNLADTQYF.